The T cell receptor beta chain under discussion was sequenced for a study of blood T cells in healthy people across ages. Study-level findings and limits: Age brought a roughly linear fall in TCR beta diversity measured per million T cells. Versus aged donors, long-lived donors had higher diversity and more naive CD4+ cells.

V was pared by 4 bases and J by 10 bases, with 17 bases between. Germline CDR1 is LGHDT and CDR2 is YNNKEL (reference sequence). The CDR3 is made up of 15 amino acids. Points on this clonotype: Its antigen remains unknown.

A second PCR, run for about 6 to 11 cycles, used a sample-barcoded 5' primer plus a J-beta primer mix. TCRdb re-derived calls from the 5' RACE reads in MiXCR, one entry per CDR3 protein. Of roughly 800,000 distinct CDR3 sequences listed, roughly 60% are singletons. The chain carries TRBV3-1 and TRBJ1-6, with D hard to call. Material for sequencing was blood. This TCR was recovered from a young man in good health. In DNA, the CDR3 is TGTGCCAGCAGCCCTGTAAGTGGGATTGGGTCACCCCTCCACTTT. Protein product: CASSPVSGIGSPLHF.